This T cell receptor beta chain originates from a study of T-cell reconstitution after alpha-beta-depleted transplantation in children. Preparation of the TCRbeta library involved a method that used unique molecular identifiers. Via MiXCR, TCRdb re-called the PCR reads, giving one row per CDR3 protein. The sample gives fewer than 750,000 distinct CDR3 sequences, approximately 22% of which show up once; approximately 14% is in the top ten. Comment on this clonotype: No antigen is known for it.

Study-wide findings and caveats: After transplant, high TCRbeta diversity at day 60 in some patients arose from surviving recipient T cells and thymic progenitors. Reports say that about two months after transplant, the alpha-beta T cells came out of several hundred graft clones that had expanded. At the one-year point after transplant, T-cell counts and TCRbeta diversity were found to come mostly from T cells that had been newly produced.

V was pared by 3 bases and J by 6 bases, with 3 bases between. This CDR3 is built from 10 residues. This TCR was sampled from a boy under two years old who had a stem cell transplant for acute myeloid leukemia, so the T cells may come from the graft donor. This sequence joins TRBV12-3 or TRBV12-4 and TRBJ2-7, with D unresolved. Sequenced here: PBMCs, mostly from graft donor cells, sampled 360 days after TCRalphabeta/CD19-depleted stem cell transplant. CDR3 DNA: TGTGCCAGCAGTTTTTCCGAGCAGTACGTC. Encoded protein: CASSFSEQYV.